Listed below are T cell receptor beta chains from one sample, sequenced in a study of T-cell memory formation after mild COVID-19. TCRdb re-derived calls from the 5' RACE reads in MiXCR, one entry per CDR3 protein. The sample consists of under 450,000 distinct CDR3 sequences, 23% of them appearing once. Input material: PBMCs or a T cell subset sorted from them (not recorded which). These receptors came from an adult woman who had mild COVID-19 (a few samples of this study predate the infection). Cell type and time point are not known. Both conserved end residues are part of each CDR3. A D gene is named only where the DNA matches it firmly. Size values are once, few and many counts, or a class for expanded clones, and some rows have none.

v_gene	d_gene	j_gene	abundance	CDR3nt	CDR3aa
TRBV20-1	TRBD2	TRBJ2-1	.	TGCAGTGCTAGAGACTCTAATCGACTAGCGGGATGGATTGAGCAGTTCTTC	CSARDSNRLAGWIEQFF
TRBV6-6	.	TRBJ1-2	few	TGTGCCAGCAGTCTCCGGGTCTTTCCCCGAAATGGGGGCTACACCTTC	CASSLRVFPRNGGYTF
TRBV9	TRBD2	TRBJ2-3	.	TGTGCCAGCAGCGCCCAGCCGGGACTAGCGGGAGACGACGTTTGGGATACGCAGTATTTT	CASSAQPGLAGDDVWDTQYF
TRBV20-1	.	TRBJ2-7	.	TGCAGCGCCAGCCCTAGCGCCTCGGCCGGCGAGCAGTACTTC	CSASPSASAGEQYF
TRBV20-1	.	TRBJ2-2	few	TGCAGTGCTAGAGATGGGACGATCGGGGAGCTGTTTTTT	CSARDGTIGELFF
TRBV7-9	.	TRBJ1-1	few	TGTGCCACCTCCTTGGGCCGAACTGAAGCTTTCTTT	CATSLGRTEAFF
TRBV5-4	.	TRBJ1-2	few	TGTGCCAGCAGCCTGGGGAGGCTGGATGCTCTGACATATGGCTACACCTTC	CASSLGRLDALTYGYTF
TRBV27	TRBD2	TRBJ2-1	.	TGTGCCAGCACCCCGGGGGGACTAGCGGGAGTAAATGAGCAGTTCTTC	CASTPGGLAGVNEQFF
TRBV29-1	.	TRBJ2-4	few	TGCAGCTCGGGGGATTTAGCCAAAAACATTCAGTACTTC	CSSGDLAKNIQYF
TRBV29-1	.	TRBJ2-7	few	TGCAGCGTTGAACTGGGAGATTCACCCTACGAGCAGTACTTC	CSVELGDSPYEQYF
TRBV20-1	.	TRBJ1-2	.	TGCAGTGCCATCGACAGGAACCTTAACTATGGCTACACCTTC	CSAIDRNLNYGYTF
TRBV4-1	.	TRBJ2-5	.	TGCGCCAGCAGCCAATCTGGTCTAGTGGGGGAGACCCAGTACTTC	CASSQSGLVGETQYF
TRBV20-1	TRBD2	TRBJ2-3	.	TGCAGTGCTAGGATTAGCGGGAAGATCAGCACAGATACGCAGTATTTT	CSARISGKISTDTQYF
TRBV12-3/TRBV12-4	.	TRBJ2-1	few	TGTGCCAGCACCCACCGGGACATTAACAATGAGCAGTTCTTC	CASTHRDINNEQFF
TRBV10-3	TRBD2	TRBJ2-1	many	TGTGCCATCAGTGAGCCCGGGACTAGCGGGAACGATGAGCAGTTCTTC	CAISEPGTSGNDEQFF
TRBV5-1	.	TRBJ2-1	.	TGCGCCAGCAGCTTGGACACAGGGAGGGGTGAGCAGTTCTTC	CASSLDTGRGEQFF
TRBV10-3	TRBD1	TRBJ2-5	.	TGTGCCATCAGTGAAGGGACAGGCATCAGGTTTCAAGAGACCCAGTACTTC	CAISEGTGIRFQETQYF
TRBV7-7	TRBD2	TRBJ2-5	.	TGTGCTAGCAGCTTTGGACTAGCGGGTAAAGAGACCCAGTACTTC	CASSFGLAGKETQYF
TRBV7-9	TRBD2	TRBJ2-5	.	TGTGCCAGCAGCCCCGGACTAGGGGAGGCCCAAGAGACCCAGTACTTC	CASSPGLGEAQETQYF
TRBV12-3/TRBV12-4	TRBD2	TRBJ2-1	.	TGTGCCAGCAGTCTCCGTGGTAGCGGGCTTTTTCAGGATAGGAATGAGCAGTTCTTC	CASSLRGSGLFQDRNEQFF
TRBV9	TRBD2	TRBJ2-3	few	TGTGCCAGCAGCGCCCCGGGACTAGCTGACAGAGATACGCAGTATTTT	CASSAPGLADRDTQYF
TRBV24-1	TRBD1	TRBJ1-5	.	TGTGCCACCAGTGATTCCTCAGGGGGAAATCAGCCCCAGCATTTT	CATSDSSGGNQPQHF
TRBV10-1	.	TRBJ2-7	few	TGCGCCATTATGGGGCGGGACCGAGACTACGAGCAGTACTTC	CAIMGRDRDYEQYF
TRBV7-2	.	TRBJ1-1	.	TGTGCCAGCAGCTTAACAAACAGGGTCACTGAAGCTTTCTTT	CASSLTNRVTEAFF
TRBV6-5	.	TRBJ1-1	.	TGTGCCAGCCACGGGGTCGGGACTGAAGCTTTCTTT	CASHGVGTEAFF
TRBV6-5	.	TRBJ1-6	few	TGTGCCAGCAGCCCCGTGGGGGGAAATTCACCCCTCCACTTT	CASSPVGGNSPLHF